Below, 23 T cell receptor beta chains from the same sample are listed, as sequenced in a study of blood T cell repertoires in COVID-19 (TCRdb year 2020). Receptor amplification or capture employed the immunoSEQ multiplex PCR assay. TCRdb retrieved this table from immuneACCESS and kept in-frame rearrangements only. Not all clones are present; in checked studies, unresolved V genes account for under half, and no reason is known for the remainder. The sample table lists about 150,000 clones, under 85% of them with a count of one. The ten largest clones represent roughly 0.6% of the sample. What was sequenced was peripheral blood. Receptor source: a man aged 55 to 70 with COVID-19, enrolled during active disease.

This chain joins TRBV5-1 and TRBJ1-2; 12 positions match TRBD1. This CDR3 comprises 14 residues. The germline V gene has CDR1 SGHRS and CDR2 YFSETQ. The V segment lost 4 bases and the J segment 7 bases; nucleotides outside the gene matches: 5. The CDR3 coding sequence is TGCGCCAGCAGCCAGGGACAGGGGGCGCGTGGCTACACCTTC. Translated: CASSQGQGARGYTF.

J is TRBJ1-5 and V is TRBV2; 8 bases align to TRBD1. The V gene's germline CDR1 is SNHLY and CDR2 FYNNEI. V dropped 6 bases and J dropped 8; count of bases not matched to a gene: 12. CDR3 length: 15 residues. In DNA, the CDR3 is TGTGCCAGCAGGGGGACTACAGGGGGAGGTAAGCCCCAGCATTTT. Protein sequence: CASRGTTGGGKPQHF.

The J gene is TRBJ1-1, the V gene TRBV7-9; 11 bases are a match to TRBD1. This CDR3 region has 15 residues. Germline CDR1 SEHNR, CDR2 FQNEAQ (reference sequence). V shed 3 bases, J shed 5 bases, and the junction held 5 bases outside the gene matches. The CDR3 DNA follows: TGTGCCAGCAGCTTTGTAGGGACAGGGGGGACTGAAGCTTTCTTT. This codes for CASSFVGTGGTEAFF.

The J gene is TRBJ1-4, the V gene TRBV7-2; D is possibly TRBD1 (6 bases). V shed 6 bases and J shed 0 bases, with 8 bases lying between them. The CDR3 contains 14 residues. Germline CDR1 reads SGHTA; CDR2 reads FQGNSA. For the CDR3, the DNA is TGTGCCAGCAGAGAGGGGGCAACTAATGAAAAACTGTTTTTT. Encoded protein: CASREGATNEKLFF.

This rearrangement joins TRBV19 to TRBJ1-1, with 9 bases fitting TRBD1. The CDR3 sequence is 14 residues long. The junction had 9 bases not matched to a gene; V was cut back by 6 bases and J by 7 bases. Germline V gene lookup returns CDR1 LNHDA and CDR2 SQIVND (reference sequence). The CDR3 DNA reads as TGTGCCAGTAGGACACAGGGGGCAGGGGTTGAAGCTTTCTTT. It specifies CASRTQGAGVEAFF. Filled out from reference TRBV19 and TRBJ1-1, the complete variable domain reads DGGITQSPKYLFRKEGQNVTLSCEQNLNHDAMYWYRQDPGQGLRLIYYSQIVNDFQKGDIAEGYSVSREKKESFPLTVTSAQKNPTAFYLCASRTQGAGVEAFFGQGTRLTVV.

V gene TRBV7-2 combines with J gene TRBJ2-7, with a tentative D call TRBD2 (6 bases). Trimming took 3 bases from V and 4 from J, leaving 10 bases between them. Germline V gene sequence: CDR1 SGHTA, CDR2 FQGNSA. The CDR3 runs to 13 residues. CDR3 sequence: CASSFQEGYEQYF. CDR3 sequence (DNA): TGTGCCAGCAGCTTTCAGGAGGGGTACGAGCAGTACTTC.

J is TRBJ2-2 and V is TRBV11-3; 8 nucleotides agree with TRBD2. The CDR3 covers 17 residues. After removal of 5 bases from V and 2 bases from J, the junction contained 10 bases not matched to a gene. CDR1 is SGHNT, CDR2 YENEEA, per germline. The CDR3 region has the DNA TGTGCCAGCAGCCCCTACGGCCTAGCGGGTAACACCGGGGAGCTGTTTTTT. This sequence encodes CASSPYGLAGNTGELFF.

This chain joins TRBV2 and TRBJ2-7; D is perhaps TRBD1 (6 bases). V was shortened by 4 bases and J by 1 base, with 17 bases between the two germline ends. The germline CDR1 and CDR2 sequences are SNHLY and FYNNEI. This CDR3 is built from 16 residues. CDR3: CASSASRDIGSYEQYF. The CDR3 DNA follows: TGTGCCAGCAGTGCGTCCCGGGACATCGGATCCTACGAGCAGTACTTC.

The chain has TRBV6-9 and TRBJ1-6; D uncertain. The CDR3 is 15 residues long. Germline V CDR1 and CDR2: MNHGY, SVAAGI. V was pared by 3 bases and J by 10 bases, with 16 bases between. CDR3 protein: CASSYPLTMRSPLHF. The CDR3 nucleotides are TGTGCCAGCAGTTACCCCCTCACCATGCGATCACCCCTCCACTTT.

The genes are TRBV11-2 and TRBJ2-1; 9 positions match TRBD1. Losses at the gene ends were 5 bases for V and 4 bases for J; bases not matched to a gene: 12. This CDR3 spans 17 amino acids. Germline CDR1 and CDR2: SGHAT and FQNNGV. As DNA, the CDR3 is TGTGCCAGCAGCCGACAGGGGGGGTCTACTTCATACAATGAGCAGTTCTTC. It yields the protein CASSRQGGSTSYNEQFF.

The chain has TRBV19 and TRBJ1-3, with D perhaps TRBD1 (5 bases). Trimming took off 0 bases at V and 3 bases at J, with 9 bases between the two ends. CDR3 size: 15 residues. Germline CDR1 and CDR2: LNHDA and SQIVND (reference sequence). In nucleotides, the CDR3 is TGTGCCAGTAGTATAGATCCGGGGGTTGGAAACACCATATATTTT. This gives the protein CASSIDPGVGNTIYF.

CDR3 bases: TGTGCCACCAGCAGAGGGGGAGCAGGGAACACTGAAGCTTTCTTT. Residues: CATSRGGAGNTEAFF. The chain carries TRBV15 and TRBJ1-1; D ambiguous. The CDR3 is 15 residues long. The germline V gene encodes CDR1 LNHNV and CDR2 YYDKDF (reference sequence). V was trimmed by 1 base and J by 1 base, leaving 10 bases between them.

The rearrangement uses TRBV7-3 and TRBJ2-3, with D perhaps matching TRBD2 (7 bases). This CDR3 is 16 amino acids long. CDR1 and CDR2 (germline): SGHTA, FQGTGA. V shed 1 base and J shed 4 bases, with 15 bases lying between them. CDR3 amino acids: CASSLIGGGGADTQYF. The CDR3 DNA follows: TGTGCCAGCAGCTTAATCGGCGGGGGCGGAGCAGATACGCAGTATTTT.

The rearrangement uses TRBV6-6 and TRBJ1-4; TRBD1 matches 7 bases. The trim removed 6 bases at V and 5 bases at J, leaving 9 bases unmatched. The CDR3 runs 15 residues. CDR1 and CDR2 from the germline V gene are MNHNY and SVGAGI (reference sequence). CDR3 coding DNA: TGTGCCAGCAGCGGGGCCGACAGGGTAAATGAAAAACTGTTTTTT. Residues: CASSGADRVNEKLFF.

CDR3 region: CASSGPGGGRDYGYTF. The CDR3, as DNA: TGTGCCAGTAGTGGACCTGGCGGCGGGCGGGACTATGGCTACACCTTC. The V and J genes are TRBV19 and TRBJ1-2; D unresolved. The ends were cut back, 5 bases at V and 3 bases at J, with 19 bases in the middle. The CDR3 length is 16 residues. CDR1 is LNHDA and CDR2 is SQIVND in the germline V gene (reference sequence).

Here the CDR3 reads CASGLWAGVYGYTF. CDR3 sequence (DNA): TGTGCTAGTGGTTTGTGGGCGGGCGTATATGGCTACACCTTC. The chain links TRBV12-5 to TRBJ1-2; D is ambiguous. The CDR3 has 14 amino acids. Germline V CDR1 and CDR2: LGHNT, FRNRAP. Trimming took off 2 bases at V and 5 bases at J, with 12 bases between the two ends.

The J gene is TRBJ1-5, the V gene TRBV27; 8 bases are shared with TRBD1. CDR1 MNHEY and CDR2 SMNVEV come from the germline V gene (reference sequence). The ends lost 6 bases at V and 0 bases at J; junction bases unmatched: 4. The CDR3 is 15 residues long. DNA for the CDR3: TGTGCCAGCAGCTGGACAGGGTTTAGCAATCAGCCCCAGCATTTT. This codes for CASSWTGFSNQPQHF.

The gene calls are TRBV30 and TRBJ1-1; 7 bases are shared with TRBD1. Germline values: CDR1 GTSNPN, CDR2 SVGIG (reference sequence). This CDR3 region has 14 residues. V trimming: 4 bases; J trimming: 1 base; junction bases outside the gene matches: 6. The DNA for the CDR3 is TGTGCCTGGATGACCCGGGACAGGAACACTGAAGCTTTCTTT. Protein product: CAWMTRDRNTEAFF.

The chain recombines TRBV7-2 with TRBJ1-6, with 7 bases that match TRBD1. The CDR3 has 15 residues. V lost 0 bases to trimming and J lost 6 bases; unmatched junction nucleotides: 2. Germline V gene lookup returns CDR1 SGHTA and CDR2 FQGNSA. CDR3 sequence: CASSLAGGLNSPLHF. The CDR3 region has the DNA TGTGCCAGCAGCTTAGCAGGGGGCCTTAATTCACCCCTCCACTTT.

This clone was observed once. The CDR3 loop is CASSLKGDISYEQYF. For the CDR3, the DNA is TGTGCCAGCAGCTTAAAGGGGGACATCTCCTACGAGCAGTACTTC. The chain has TRBV5-6 and TRBJ2-7; a weak D match, TRBD1 (6 bases). The CDR3 length is 15 residues. V was shortened by 2 bases and J by 0 bases, with 12 bases between the two germline ends. CDR1 is SGHDT, CDR2 YYEEEE, per germline. Full variable domain (rest looked up from reference TRBV5-6 and TRBJ2-7): DAGVTQSPTHLIKTRGQQVTLRCSPKSGHDTVSWYQQALGQGPQFIFQYYEEEERQRGNFPDRFSGHQFPNYSSELNVNALLLGDSALYLCASSLKGDISYEQYFGPGTRLTVT.

This clone has just one count. The chain uses TRBV4-2 and TRBJ2-5; 14 bases line up with TRBD2. Trimming cost V 4 bases and J 5 bases; bases outside gene matches: 6. There are 16 residues in the CDR3. CDR1 and CDR2 (germline): LGHNA, YNFKEQ. The CDR3 DNA follows: TGTGCCAGCAGCCCGGGACTAGCGGGAGCGGGTGAGACCCAGTACTTC. Its protein is CASSPGLAGAGETQYF.

The V call is TRBV19, the J call TRBJ1-3; possible D gene TRBD1, 5 bases. V lost 5 bases and J lost 0, with 8 bases in between. Germline V gives CDR1 LNHDA, CDR2 SQIVND (reference sequence). CDR3 length equals 14 residues. CDR3 nucleotide sequence: TGTGCCAGTAGTCAGGGAGGCTCTGGAAACACCATATATTTT. It yields the protein CASSQGGSGNTIYF. The whole variable domain, remainder taken from reference TRBV19 and TRBJ1-3, is DGGITQSPKYLFRKEGQNVTLSCEQNLNHDAMYWYRQDPGQGLRLIYYSQIVNDFQKGDIAEGYSVSREKKESFPLTVTSAQKNPTAFYLCASSQGGSGNTIYFGEGSWLTVV.

The chain couples TRBV11-3 to TRBJ1-1, with TRBD1 matching 8 bases. After removal of 5 bases from V and 5 bases from J, the junction contained 4 bases not matched to a gene. The CDR3 extends over 13 amino acids. Germline CDR1 reads SGHNT; CDR2 reads YENEEA. CDR3 loop: CASSEQGATEAFF. CDR3 sequence (DNA): TGTGCCAGCAGCGAGCAGGGGGCGACTGAAGCTTTCTTT.